This T cell receptor (beta chain) was obtained from a study of T cells in Graves' hyperthyroidism and ophthalmopathy. TCR beta CDR3 regions were amplified from RNA. HTBI primers were the set used in a first-round RT-PCR of the TCR CDR3. In TCRdb, the multiplex PCR reads were re-called with MiXCR into one record per CDR3 protein. The sample lists about 500,000 distinct CDR3 sequences; over 15% were seen once. The PBMCs studied were ones that came from approximately 9.9 ml fresh peripheral blood. This clonotype was picked up many times. Specimen: blood. This receptor was taken from a woman aged 18-29 years with Graves' ophthalmopathy.

The CDR3 spells CASSLVFLGTGRDNEQFF. CDR3 DNA: TGTGCCAGCAGCTTAGTTTTTCTTGGGACAGGGAGGGACAATGAGCAGTTCTTC. V is TRBV11-2 and J is TRBJ2-1; 9 bases are a match to TRBD1. CDR1 is SGHAT and CDR2 is FQNNGV in the germline V gene. This CDR3 contains 18 residues. V lost 1 base to trimming and J lost 5 bases; unmatched junction nucleotides: 12.